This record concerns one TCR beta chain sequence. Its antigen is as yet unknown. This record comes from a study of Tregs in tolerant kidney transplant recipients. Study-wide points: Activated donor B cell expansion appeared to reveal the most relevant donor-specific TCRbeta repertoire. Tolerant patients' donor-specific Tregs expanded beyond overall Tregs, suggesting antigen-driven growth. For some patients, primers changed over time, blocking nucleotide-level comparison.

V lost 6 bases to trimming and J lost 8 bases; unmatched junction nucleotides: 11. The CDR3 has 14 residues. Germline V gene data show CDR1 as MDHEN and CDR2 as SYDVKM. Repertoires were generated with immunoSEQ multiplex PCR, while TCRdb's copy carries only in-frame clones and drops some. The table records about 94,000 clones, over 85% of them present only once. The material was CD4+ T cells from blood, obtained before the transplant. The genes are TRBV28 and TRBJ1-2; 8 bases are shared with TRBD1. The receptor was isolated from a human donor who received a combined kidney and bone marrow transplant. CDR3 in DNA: TGTGCCAGCAGCCGACCGCAGGGGGCGTTGGGCTACACCTTC. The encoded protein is CASSRPQGALGYTF.